This T cell receptor beta chain was recorded in a study of blood T cell repertoires in COVID-19. Study information: COVID-19 samples collected from the United States, Italy and Spain covered acute and convalescent phases.

This CDR3 has 15 amino acids. Germline V CDR1 and CDR2: PRHDT, FYEKMQ (reference sequence). V was clipped by 3 bases and J by 0 bases; unmatched bases: 4. Data came from immunoSEQ multiplex PCR; TCRdb stores just in-frame clones and leaves some out. The table records about 140,000 clones, approximately 89% of them present only once. The sequencing sample was made of peripheral blood. The sequence derives from a woman in her forties or fifties with acute or convalescent COVID-19. The chain joins TRBV13 to TRBJ1-1, with 7 bases matching TRBD1. CDR3 sequence: CASSFGTAMNTEAFF. In DNA form, the CDR3 reads TGTGCCAGCAGCTTCGGGACAGCCATGAACACTGAAGCTTTCTTT.